This is a list of T cell receptor beta chains from one sample in a study of T cell responses to AZD1222 COVID-19 vaccine. This table comes from immunoSEQ multiplex PCR, and its TCRdb copy is limited to in-frame clones, with some not included. The sample records 95,000 to 100,000 clones, roughly 90% being singletons. The material sequenced was peripheral blood, taken 28 days after the second AZD1222 dose. These TCRs come from an adult who received the AZD1222 COVID-19 vaccine. Each CDR3 is given with its conserved first and last residue. The order of the fields is clone size, J gene, V gene, D gene, CDR3 DNA, CDR3 protein. The D gene is left open where the match is weak. Clone size is given for some rows only: seen once, a few or many times, or a class if the clone is expanded.

>NA|TRBJ1-1|TRBV12-3/TRBV12-4|NA
TGTGCCAGCAGTTCGACAGTGAACACTGAAGCTTTCTTT
CASSSTVNTEAFF
>few|TRBJ1-1|TRBV11-3|NA
TGTGCCAGCAGCCGGGATGAAGAGAACACTGAAGCTTTCTTT
CASSRDEENTEAFF
>NA|TRBJ1-2|TRBV28|NA
TGTGCCAGCAGTTTACCCTTTTCCCTCGGCTCGGCTAACTATGGCTACACCTTC
CASSLPFSLGSANYGYTF
>NA|TRBJ2-2|TRBV12-2|NA
TGTGCAAGTCGCTTTTTGGACAGGGGGCTCACCGGGGAGCTGTTTTTT
CASRFLDRGLTGELFF
>NA|TRBJ2-3|TRBV12-3/TRBV12-4|TRBD1
TGTGCCAGCAATCCGGACAGGGGAAATACGCAGTATTTT
CASNPDRGNTQYF
>NA|TRBJ2-7|TRBV29-1|TRBD1
TGCAGCGTTGGGGCAGGGGGCGTCTACGAGCAGTACTTC
CSVGAGGVYEQYF
>NA|TRBJ2-1|TRBV12-5|TRBD2
TGTGCTAGTGGTTTAGAGGGACGGGGAGGACTAGCGGGAGTTCGCGACTACAATGAGCAGTTCTTC
CASGLEGRGGLAGVRDYNEQFF
>NA|TRBJ1-5|TRBV19|NA
TGTGCCAGTACCGATTCAGTGGGACACCGCAATCAGCCCCAGCATTTT
CASTDSVGHRNQPQHF
>NA|TRBJ1-4|TRBV9|NA
TGTGCCAGCAGCGTAGGAGGTGGGGTGAGTGAAAAACTGTTTTTT
CASSVGGGVSEKLFF
>once|TRBJ2-1|TRBV7-2|TRBD1
TGTGCCAGCAGCTTCCTAGGGACAGCCGAGCAGTTCTTC
CASSFLGTAEQFF
>NA|TRBJ1-1|TRBV24-1|NA
TGTGCCACCAGTGACCCGACCACAGGTCAGTCTGAAGCTTTCTTT
CATSDPTTGQSEAFF
>NA|TRBJ1-2|TRBV30|NA
TGTGCCTGGCACAAGTCCTATGGCTACACCTTC
CAWHKSYGYTF
>once|TRBJ1-1|TRBV4-2|NA
TGTGCCAGCAGCCAACAGACAGAGAACACTGAAGCTTTCTTT
CASSQQTENTEAFF
>NA|TRBJ1-4|TRBV10-1|TRBD1
TGCGCCAGCAGCACAGGGGCCTCTAATGAAAAACTGTTTTTT
CASSTGASNEKLFF
>many|TRBJ2-7|TRBV24-1|NA
TGTGCCACCAGTGAGCCGGGTCTACCTACCTACGAGCAGTACTTC
CATSEPGLPTYEQYF
>once|TRBJ2-5|TRBV5-1|TRBD2
TGCGCCAGCAGCTTGCTGGGACTAGCGGGGGAAGAGACCCAGTACTTC
CASSLLGLAGEETQYF
>NA|TRBJ2-5|TRBV10-3|NA
TGTGCCATCAGGGGGGTGGGAGAGACCCAGTACTTC
CAIRGVGETQYF
>NA|TRBJ1-2|TRBV24-1|NA
TGTGCCACCAGTGACGCCAGCGATGACTATGGCTACACCTTC
CATSDASDDYGYTF
>NA|TRBJ2-7|TRBV19|NA
TGTGCCAGTAGTATAGATCTGTATGGGCATCCGTACTTC
CASSIDLYGHPYF
>NA|TRBJ2-7|TRBV7-2|NA
TGTGCCAGCAGCTTAGTAGGGGCTAGCGCCCATGGGGAGCAGTACTTC
CASSLVGASAHGEQYF
>NA|TRBJ2-5|TRBV27|TRBD2
TGTGCCAGCAGTTTACTTCCTAGCGGGGAGACCCAGTACTTC
CASSLLPSGETQYF
>NA|TRBJ1-6|TRBV27|TRBD1
TGTGCCAGCAGGGACTCAAAGGGACAGGGGTCCCTCCACTTT
CASRDSKGQGSLHF
>NA|TRBJ2-1|TRBV5-1|TRBD1
TGCGCCAGCAGCCAAGGACAGGGTAAGCCGTATGAGCAGTTCTTC
CASSQGQGKPYEQFF
>NA|TRBJ2-7|TRBV27|TRBD1
TGTGCCAGCAGTCCAGTGACAGGGAACTCCTACGAGCAGTACTTC
CASSPVTGNSYEQYF
>few|TRBJ2-3|TRBV9|TRBD2
TGTGCCAGCAGCGTAGAAGGCGGGAGGGCCCTCACAGATACGCAGTATTTT
CASSVEGGRALTDTQYF
>NA|TRBJ2-7|TRBV18|TRBD2
TGTGCCAGCTCACTAGCGGGAGGGTTAAACGGCGAGCAGTACTTC
CASSLAGGLNGEQYF
>NA|TRBJ2-1|TRBV6-1|NA
TGTGCCAGCAGTGAATCGTGGCGGTCGAATGAGCAGTTCTTC
CASSESWRSNEQFF
>NA|TRBJ2-5|TRBV6-5|NA
TGTGCCAGCAGTCTCCAGACTAGTTTAGGAGAGACCCAGTACTTC
CASSLQTSLGETQYF
>NA|TRBJ1-3|TRBV19|NA
TGTGCCAGTAGTATAGACGCCGCCAACTCTGGAAACACCATATATTTT
CASSIDAANSGNTIYF
>NA|TRBJ2-7|TRBV19|TRBD1
TGTGCCAGTAGTAGTTCCCCGGGACAGGGGAGGGACGAGCAGTACTTC
CASSSSPGQGRDEQYF
>NA|TRBJ1-2|TRBV6-1|TRBD1
TGTGCCAGCAGTGAAGCCGGGCAGGGGGTTTATGGCTACACCTTC
CASSEAGQGVYGYTF
>NA|TRBJ2-2|TRBV10-3|NA
TGTGCCATCAGTGAGTCATCCCGCGCCCGAGCGGGTGGCACCGGGGAGCTGTTTTTT
CAISESSRARAGGTGELFF
>NA|TRBJ1-2|TRBV6-5|NA
TGTGCCAGCAGTTACGGGCGGGGGCAACATGGCTACACCTTC
CASSYGRGQHGYTF
>NA|TRBJ2-5|TRBV7-2|NA
TGTGCCAGCAGCTTAGAGTACAGGAGCCAAGAGACCCAGTACTTC
CASSLEYRSQETQYF
>NA|TRBJ2-6|TRBV7-9|NA
TGTGCCAGCAGTCTTCCCGGGATCGGGGCCAACGTCCTGACTTTC
CASSLPGIGANVLTF
>once|TRBJ1-2|TRBV5-4|NA
TGTGCCAGCAGCCCGGACGGGAACTATGGCTACACCTTC
CASSPDGNYGYTF
>NA|TRBJ2-7|TRBV6-1|TRBD1
TGTGCCAGCAGTGAAGTAGACAGGGTATTACGGGAGCAGTACTTC
CASSEVDRVLREQYF
>NA|TRBJ2-3|TRBV7-2|NA
TGTGCCAGCAGCTTAGTTCGGAGGGATACGCAGTATTTT
CASSLVRRDTQYF
>few|TRBJ1-2|TRBV5-1|TRBD1
TGCGCCAGCAGCTTGAGAGGGGGCGGAGAGCTCTATGGCTACACCTTC
CASSLRGGGELYGYTF
>NA|TRBJ2-1|TRBV18|NA
TGTGCCAGCTCACCGGACTTCTACAATGAGCAGTTCTTC
CASSPDFYNEQFF
>NA|TRBJ2-7|TRBV9|TRBD2
TGTGCCAGCAGCCCTAGACTAGCGGGAAACGAGCAGTACTTC
CASSPRLAGNEQYF
>NA|TRBJ1-5|TRBV24-1|NA
TGTGCCACCAGTGGCCGATCGAGGGACACATTTCTCGATCAGCCCCAGCATTTT
CATSGRSRDTFLDQPQHF
>NA|TRBJ2-7|TRBV19|NA
TGTGCCAGTAGCCCGTCGTGGGGCTCCCTATCCTACGAGCAGTACTTC
CASSPSWGSLSYEQYF
>NA|TRBJ2-7|TRBV5-4|TRBD2
TGTGCCAGCAGCCCGGAGGGCGGGACTACCTCCTACGAGCAGTACTTC
CASSPEGGTTSYEQYF
>NA|TRBJ2-1|TRBV10-3|NA
TGTGCCATCCAGAGGGAGCGCGACAATGAGCAGTTCTTC
CAIQRERDNEQFF
>NA|TRBJ2-3|TRBV19|NA
TGTGCCAGTAGTTCTGGGACGGTCCGCACAGATACGCAGTATTTT
CASSSGTVRTDTQYF
>NA|TRBJ1-1|TRBV29-1|NA
TGCAGCGTTATGCGACCGTTGAACACTGAAGCTTTCTTT
CSVMRPLNTEAFF
>NA|TRBJ1-5|TRBV18|NA
TGTGCCAGCTCACCTACCGAAAGCAATCAGCCCCAGCATTTT
CASSPTESNQPQHF
>NA|TRBJ2-1|TRBV7-7|NA
TGTGCCAGCAGCTTATCATTGACGGGGGCCGGCAATGAGCAGTTCTTC
CASSLSLTGAGNEQFF
>NA|TRBJ2-3|TRBV20-1|TRBD2
TGCAGTGCTAGTCTGGTAGCGGGAGGTTTGTATACGCAGTATTTT
CSASLVAGGLYTQYF
>NA|TRBJ1-1|TRBV4-1|NA
TGCGCCAGCAGCCAAGTGCCGGGGAATATGGCTGAAGCTTTCTTT
CASSQVPGNMAEAFF